In this sample, the clone carrying this T cell receptor beta chain turned up a few times. As yet, its antigen is unknown. Trimming left V 5 bases short and J 4 bases short, with 24 bases between. CDR1 is SGHAT, CDR2 FQDESV, per germline (reference sequence). The CDR3 spans 18 residues. TCRdb re-called the RT-PCR reads with MiXCR, one entry per CDR3 protein. The table records about 650,000 distinct CDR3 sequences, 15% to 19% of them present only once. The data were taken from a study of response to subunit inactivated influenza vaccine. Whole-study results and caveats: Seasonal influenza vaccination, on each occasion, was suggested by the authors to recruit few new T cells.

This chain uses TRBV11-1 with TRBJ1-5, with D perhaps matching TRBD1 (6 bases). Sample: PBMCs from blood, taken less than 13 days after vaccination. This clonotype originated in a man between 45 and 60 years old who received an inactivated influenza vaccine. CDR3 loop: CASSPGRGGGRGNQPQHF. The CDR3 nucleotides are TGTGCCAGCAGCCCAGGGCGAGGAGGAGGGAGGGGGAATCAGCCCCAGCATTTT.